This T cell receptor beta chain emerged from a study of shared clonotypes between healthy human individuals. Data came from immunoSEQ multiplex PCR; TCRdb stores just in-frame clones and leaves some out. The sample shows approximately 600,000 clones, 90% to 95% of them seen only once. Naivety among CD8 cells was defined by CD45RO negativity and positive CCR7 selection, thereby excluding terminally differentiated effector memory CD45RA+ cells. Study-wide findings and caveats: Sorted-subset samples were not fully sequenced, rarefaction indicated. Expectations were that clonotype sharing among donors would be affected by sequencing depth. Memory subsets had estimated richness that was generally smaller than that of naive subsets. Relative to clonotypes present in all four donors, those not shared had lower generation probabilities.

This clone was counted a few times. Antigen unknown. The sequence was obtained from a woman between 25 and 40 years old in good health. Sequences were obtained from naive CD8+ T cells sorted from blood.

CDR3 sequence: CASSLTRQGAGGYTF. The DNA of the CDR3 is TGTGCCAGCAGTTTGACGAGACAGGGGGCGGGTGGCTACACCTTC. The V call is TRBV28, the J call TRBJ1-2; 10 positions agree with TRBD1. CDR3 length: 15 residues. Losses at the gene ends were 3 bases for V and 7 bases for J; bases not matched to a gene: 8. Germline V gene sequence: CDR1 MDHEN, CDR2 SYDVKM.